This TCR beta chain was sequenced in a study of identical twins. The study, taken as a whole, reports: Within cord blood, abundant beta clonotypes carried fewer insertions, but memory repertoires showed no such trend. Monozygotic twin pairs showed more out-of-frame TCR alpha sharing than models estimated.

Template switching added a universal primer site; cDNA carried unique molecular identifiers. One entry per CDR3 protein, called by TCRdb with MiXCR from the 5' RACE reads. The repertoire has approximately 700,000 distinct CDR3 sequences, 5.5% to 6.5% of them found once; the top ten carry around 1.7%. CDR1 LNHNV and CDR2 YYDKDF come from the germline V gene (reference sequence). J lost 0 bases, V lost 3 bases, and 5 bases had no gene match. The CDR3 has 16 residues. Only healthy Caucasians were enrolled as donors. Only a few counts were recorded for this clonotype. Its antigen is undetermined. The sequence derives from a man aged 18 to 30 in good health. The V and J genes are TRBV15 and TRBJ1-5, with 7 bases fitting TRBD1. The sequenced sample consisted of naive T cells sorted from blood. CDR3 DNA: TGTGCCACCAGCAGGGATGGACAGGTTAGCAATCAGCCCCAGCATTTT. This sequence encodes CATSRDGQVSNQPQHF.